This TCR beta chain was sequenced for a study of Graves' ophthalmopathy and Graves' hyperthyroidism. Findings of the study overall: Most expanded clonotypes from thyroid (those above 0.001 frequency) were also found in blood.

The V and J ends lost 3 bases and 4 bases respectively, with 3 bases between them. The CDR3 covers 10 residues. Germline V gives CDR1 GTSNPN, CDR2 SVGIG (reference sequence). Hyperthyroidism patients, all newly diagnosed, had under 2 months' duration and ages of 18 to 65. Uncontrolled infections, pregnancy, lactation or other autoimmune diseases led to patient exclusion. Serum thyroxine and TRAb, along with clinical symptoms, thyroid ultrasound and orbital computed tomography, were what diagnosis relied on. At least ten counts were recorded for this clonotype. As yet, its antigen is unknown. The study amplified TCR beta CDR3 regions using RNA transcripts. Second-round multiplex PCR came after a first-round RT-PCR that employed HTBI primers. TCRdb passed the multiplex PCR reads through MiXCR, listing each CDR3 protein once. The sample has over 500,000 distinct CDR3 sequences, about a fifth seen once.

Sequenced material: peripheral blood. This TCR derives from a woman between 18 and 29 years old with stable Graves' hyperthyroidism. Some clones in this sample may be carry-over from other donors' samples. This chain uses TRBV30 with TRBJ2-5; D is ambiguous. CDR3: CAWRGETQYF. The CDR3 DNA reads as TGTGCCTGGAGGGGAGAGACCCAGTACTTC.